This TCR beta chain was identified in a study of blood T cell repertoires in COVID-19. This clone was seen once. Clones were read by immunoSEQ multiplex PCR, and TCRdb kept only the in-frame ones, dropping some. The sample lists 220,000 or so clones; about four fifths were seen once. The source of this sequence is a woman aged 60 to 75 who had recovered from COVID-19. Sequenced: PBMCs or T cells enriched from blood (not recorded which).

In nucleotides, the CDR3 is TGCGCCAGCAGCCAACGTAAGCGGGGAAGAAACACCGGGGAGCTGTTTTTT. This codes for CASSQRKRGRNTGELFF. This rearrangement joins TRBV4-3 to TRBJ2-2; 7 bases match TRBD2. This CDR3 has 17 residues. CDR1 is LGHNA, CDR2 YSLEER, per germline. The ends lost 2 bases at V and 2 bases at J; junction bases unmatched: 8.